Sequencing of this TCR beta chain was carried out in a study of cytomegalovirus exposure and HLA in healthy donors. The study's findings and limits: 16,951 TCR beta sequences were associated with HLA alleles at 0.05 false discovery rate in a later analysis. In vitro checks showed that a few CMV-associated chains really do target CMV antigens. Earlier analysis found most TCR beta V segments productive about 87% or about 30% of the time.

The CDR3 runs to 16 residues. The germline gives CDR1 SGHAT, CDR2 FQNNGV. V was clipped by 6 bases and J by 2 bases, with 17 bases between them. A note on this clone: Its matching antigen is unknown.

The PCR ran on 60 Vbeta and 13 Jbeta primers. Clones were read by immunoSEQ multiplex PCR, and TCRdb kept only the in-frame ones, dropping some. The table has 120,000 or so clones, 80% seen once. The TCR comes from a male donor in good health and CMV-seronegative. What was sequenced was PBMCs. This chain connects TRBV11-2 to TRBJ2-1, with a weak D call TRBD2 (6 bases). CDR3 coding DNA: TGTGCCAGCAGTTCCCCGCGGGGACTGACCTACAATGAGCAGTTCTTC. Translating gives CASSSPRGLTYNEQFF. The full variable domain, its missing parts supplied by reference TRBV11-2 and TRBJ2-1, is EAGVAQSPRYKIIEKRQSVAFWCNPISGHATLYWYQQILGQGPKLLIQFQNNGVVDDSQLPKDRFSAERLKGVDSTLKIQPAKLEDSAVYLCASSSPRGLTYNEQFFGPGTRLTVL.